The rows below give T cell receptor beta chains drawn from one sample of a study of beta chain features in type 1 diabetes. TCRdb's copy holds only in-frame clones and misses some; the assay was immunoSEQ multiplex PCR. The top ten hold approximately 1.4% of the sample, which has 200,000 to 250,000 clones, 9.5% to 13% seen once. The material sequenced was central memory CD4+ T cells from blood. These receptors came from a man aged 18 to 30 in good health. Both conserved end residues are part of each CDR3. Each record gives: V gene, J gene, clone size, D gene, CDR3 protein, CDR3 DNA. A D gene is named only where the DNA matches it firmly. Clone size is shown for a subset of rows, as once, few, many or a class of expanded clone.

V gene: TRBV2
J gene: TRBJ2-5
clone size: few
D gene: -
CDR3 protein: CASTGEKETQYF
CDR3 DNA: TGTGCCAGCACGGGAGAGAAAGAGACCCAGTACTTC

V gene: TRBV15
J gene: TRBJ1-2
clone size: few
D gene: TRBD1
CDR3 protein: CATSKGQDYGYTF
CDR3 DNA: TGTGCCACCAGCAAAGGACAGGACTATGGCTACACCTTC

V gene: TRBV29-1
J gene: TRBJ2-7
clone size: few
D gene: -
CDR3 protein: CSVVRQGYEQYF
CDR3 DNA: TGCAGCGTTGTCCGGCAGGGCTACGAGCAGTACTTC

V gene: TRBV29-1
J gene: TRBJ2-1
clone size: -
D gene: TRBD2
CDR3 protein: CSVEPGGEDGSGEQFF
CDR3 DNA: TGCAGCGTTGAACCGGGAGGGGAAGATGGCTCTGGTGAGCAGTTCTTC

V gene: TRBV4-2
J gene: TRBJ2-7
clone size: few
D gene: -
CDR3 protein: CASSQLRPEGPGEQYF
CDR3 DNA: TGTGCCAGCAGCCAATTGAGGCCCGAAGGTCCAGGCGAGCAGTACTTC

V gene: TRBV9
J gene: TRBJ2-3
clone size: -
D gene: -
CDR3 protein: CASSPQGGASTDTQYF
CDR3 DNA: TGTGCCAGCAGCCCCCAGGGCGGAGCTAGCACAGATACGCAGTATTTT

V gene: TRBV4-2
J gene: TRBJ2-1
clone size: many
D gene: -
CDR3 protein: CASSQDRSSYNEQFF
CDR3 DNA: TGTGCCAGCAGCCAAGACAGGAGCTCCTACAATGAGCAGTTCTTC

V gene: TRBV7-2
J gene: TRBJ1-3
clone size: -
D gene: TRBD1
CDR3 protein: CASSLTGLNTIYF
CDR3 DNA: TGTGCCAGCAGCTTGACAGGGTTGAACACCATATATTTT

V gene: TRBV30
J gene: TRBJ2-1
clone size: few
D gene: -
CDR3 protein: CAWTLDYNEQFF
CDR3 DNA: TGTGCCTGGACTCTAGACTACAATGAGCAGTTCTTC

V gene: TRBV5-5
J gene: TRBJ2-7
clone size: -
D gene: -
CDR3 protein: CASSPRTTAYEQYF
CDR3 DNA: TGTGCCAGCAGCCCCCGGACAACCGCCTACGAGCAGTACTTC

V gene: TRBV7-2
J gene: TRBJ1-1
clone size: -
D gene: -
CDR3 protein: CASSLERQNTEAFF
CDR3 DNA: TGTGCCAGCAGCTTAGAGCGGCAGAACACTGAAGCTTTCTTT

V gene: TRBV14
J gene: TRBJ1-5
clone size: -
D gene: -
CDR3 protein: CASSPGLNQPQHF
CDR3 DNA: TGTGCCAGCAGCCCAGGACTGAATCAGCCCCAGCATTTT

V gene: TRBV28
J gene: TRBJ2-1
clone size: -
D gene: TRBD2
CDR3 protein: CASRLLAGLEQFF
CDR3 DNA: TGTGCCAGCAGGCTACTAGCGGGGTTGGAGCAGTTCTTC

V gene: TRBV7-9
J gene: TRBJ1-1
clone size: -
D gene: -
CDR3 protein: CASSFSQRTEAFF
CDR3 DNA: TGTGCCAGCAGCTTCTCCCAGAGGACTGAAGCTTTCTTT

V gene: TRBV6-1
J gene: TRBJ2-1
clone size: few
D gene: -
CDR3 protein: CASSVLADNEQFF
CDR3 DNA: TGTGCCAGCAGTGTTTTAGCGGACAATGAGCAGTTCTTC

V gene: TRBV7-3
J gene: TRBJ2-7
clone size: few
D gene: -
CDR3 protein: CASSLYGGAYEQYF
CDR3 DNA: TGTGCCAGCAGCTTATATGGAGGAGCCTACGAGCAGTACTTC

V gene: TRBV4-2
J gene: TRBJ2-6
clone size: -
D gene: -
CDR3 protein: CASSQLGVGANVLTF
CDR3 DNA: TGTGCCAGCAGCCAACTAGGGGTTGGGGCCAACGTCCTGACTTTC

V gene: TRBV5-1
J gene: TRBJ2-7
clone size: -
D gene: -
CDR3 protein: CASSLDGPQGGYEQYF
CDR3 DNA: TGCGCCAGCAGCTTGGATGGGCCTCAGGGAGGCTACGAGCAGTACTTC

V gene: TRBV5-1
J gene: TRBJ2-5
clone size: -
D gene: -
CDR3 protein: CASSLDPGQETQYF
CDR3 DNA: TGCGCCAGCAGCTTGGATCCGGGTCAAGAGACCCAGTACTTC

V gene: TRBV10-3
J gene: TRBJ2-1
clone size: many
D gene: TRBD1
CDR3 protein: CAISLRDSDYNEQFF
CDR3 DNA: TGTGCCATCAGTCTCCGGGACAGCGACTACAATGAGCAGTTCTTC

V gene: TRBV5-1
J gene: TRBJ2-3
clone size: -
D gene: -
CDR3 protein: CASSEGSGPDTQYF
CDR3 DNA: TGCGCCAGCAGTGAGGGGAGCGGCCCAGATACGCAGTATTTT

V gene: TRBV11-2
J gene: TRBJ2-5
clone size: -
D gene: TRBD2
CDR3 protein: CASSPTAGVETQYF
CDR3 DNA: TGTGCCAGCAGCCCCACGGCGGGAGTGGAGACCCAGTACTTC

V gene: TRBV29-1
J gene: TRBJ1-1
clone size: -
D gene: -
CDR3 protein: CSVWGLNTEAFF
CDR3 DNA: TGCAGCGTTTGGGGGCTGAACACTGAAGCTTTCTTT

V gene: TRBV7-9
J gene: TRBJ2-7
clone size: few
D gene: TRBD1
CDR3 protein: CASSFDRADEQYF
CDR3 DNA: TGTGCCAGCAGCTTCGACAGGGCAGACGAGCAGTACTTC

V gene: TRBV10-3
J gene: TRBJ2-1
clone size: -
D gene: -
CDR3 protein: CAITDYDNEQFF
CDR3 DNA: TGTGCCATCACGGATTACGACAATGAGCAGTTCTTC

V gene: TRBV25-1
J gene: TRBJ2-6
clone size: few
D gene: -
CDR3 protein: CASSEYGTRSSGANVLTF
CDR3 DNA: TGTGCCAGCAGTGAATACGGCACGAGGAGCTCTGGGGCCAACGTCCTGACTTTC

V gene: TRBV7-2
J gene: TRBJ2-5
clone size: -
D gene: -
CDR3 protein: CASSSVRQETQYF
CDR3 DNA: TGTGCCAGCAGCTCGGTCCGGCAAGAGACCCAGTACTTC

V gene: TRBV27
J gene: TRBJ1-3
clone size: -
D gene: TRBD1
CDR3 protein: CASRPTGGYGNTIYF
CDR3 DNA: TGTGCCAGCAGGCCGACAGGGGGCTATGGAAACACCATATATTTT

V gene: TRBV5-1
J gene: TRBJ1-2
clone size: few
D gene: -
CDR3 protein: CASSLDEGRGGYTF
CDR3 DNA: TGCGCCAGCAGCTTGGACGAGGGGCGCGGCGGCTACACCTTC

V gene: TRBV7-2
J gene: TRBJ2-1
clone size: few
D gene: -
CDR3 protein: CASSPAGPGNNEQFF
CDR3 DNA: TGTGCCAGCAGCCCGGCGGGTCCGGGGAACAATGAGCAGTTCTTC

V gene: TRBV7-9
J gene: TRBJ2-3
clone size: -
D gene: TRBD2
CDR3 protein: CASSPAGGYTDTQYF
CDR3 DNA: TGTGCCAGCAGCCCAGCCGGGGGGTACACAGATACGCAGTATTTT

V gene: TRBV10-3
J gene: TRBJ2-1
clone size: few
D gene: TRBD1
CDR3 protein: CASSYQGQGADQKFF
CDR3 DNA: TGTGCCAGCAGTTATCAAGGACAGGGGGCGGATCAGAAGTTCTTC

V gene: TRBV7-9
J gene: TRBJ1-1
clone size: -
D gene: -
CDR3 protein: CASSFNRETEAFF
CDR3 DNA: TGTGCCAGCAGCTTTAACAGGGAGACTGAAGCTTTCTTT

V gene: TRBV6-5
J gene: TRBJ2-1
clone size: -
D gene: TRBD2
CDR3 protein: CASSYSWASGGNEQFF
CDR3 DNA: TGTGCCAGCAGTTACTCGTGGGCTAGCGGGGGCAATGAGCAGTTCTTC

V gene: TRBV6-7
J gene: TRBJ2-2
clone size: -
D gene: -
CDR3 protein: CDSSYSYQGTDTGELFF
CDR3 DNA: TGTGACAGCAGTTACTCGTACCAGGGGACGGACACCGGGGAGCTGTTTTTT

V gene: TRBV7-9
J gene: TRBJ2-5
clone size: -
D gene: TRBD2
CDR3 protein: CASSLGARGRGQETQYF
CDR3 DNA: TGTGCCAGCAGCTTAGGGGCTCGCGGGAGGGGCCAAGAGACCCAGTACTTC

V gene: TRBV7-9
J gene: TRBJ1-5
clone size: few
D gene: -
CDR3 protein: CASSLGGDQPQHF
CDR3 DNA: TGTGCCAGCAGCTTAGGGGGGGATCAGCCCCAGCATTTT

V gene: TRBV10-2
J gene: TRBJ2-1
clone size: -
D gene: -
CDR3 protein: CASSEGIEQFF
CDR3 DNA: TGCGCCAGCAGTGAAGGAATAGAGCAGTTCTTC

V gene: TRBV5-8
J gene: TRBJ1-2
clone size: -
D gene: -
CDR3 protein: CASRIRTAGYTF
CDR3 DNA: TGTGCCAGCAGGATACGGACAGCTGGCTACACCTTC

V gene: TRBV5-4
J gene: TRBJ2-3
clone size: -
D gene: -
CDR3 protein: CASSPGTDTQYF
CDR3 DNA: TGTGCCAGCAGCCCAGGCACAGATACGCAGTATTTT

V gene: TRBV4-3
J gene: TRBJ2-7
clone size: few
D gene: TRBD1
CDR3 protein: CASSQQTGHEQYF
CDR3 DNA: TGCGCCAGCAGCCAACAGACAGGGCACGAGCAGTACTTC

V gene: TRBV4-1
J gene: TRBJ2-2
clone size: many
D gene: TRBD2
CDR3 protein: CASSQPRLLAGDDTGELFF
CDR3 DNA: TGCGCCAGCAGCCAACCCCGTTTACTAGCGGGAGATGACACCGGGGAGCTGTTTTTT

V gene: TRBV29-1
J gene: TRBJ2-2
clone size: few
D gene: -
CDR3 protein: CSGREHLTGELFF
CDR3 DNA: TGCAGCGGTAGGGAACACCTCACCGGGGAGCTGTTTTTT

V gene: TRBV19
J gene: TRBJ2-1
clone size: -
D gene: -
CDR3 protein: CASSSGWGQSQFF
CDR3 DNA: TGTGCCAGTAGTTCGGGCTGGGGACAATCGCAGTTCTTC

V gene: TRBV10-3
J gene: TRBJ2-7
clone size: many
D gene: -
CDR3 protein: CAISGHLYEQYF
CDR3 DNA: TGTGCCATCAGTGGTCACCTCTACGAGCAGTACTTC

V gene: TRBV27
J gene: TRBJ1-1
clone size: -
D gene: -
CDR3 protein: CASSIPWFTEAFF
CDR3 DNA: TGTGCCAGCAGCATCCCTTGGTTCACTGAAGCTTTCTTT

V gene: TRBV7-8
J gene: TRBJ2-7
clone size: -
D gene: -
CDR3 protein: CASSLWTEQYF
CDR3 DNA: TGTGCCAGCAGCTTATGGACCGAGCAGTACTTC